This T cell receptor beta chain was profiled in a study of monozygotic twins with inflammatory bowel disease. A remark on this clonotype: The target antigen is unknown.

The germline V gene encodes CDR1 SGHTA and CDR2 FQGNSA. The CDR3 sequence is 15 residues long. Nested PCRs of around 15 and 10 cycles, two in total, were run on TCRalpha and TCRbeta cDNA. TCRdb re-called the 5' RACE reads, yielding one record per CDR3 amino acid sequence without DNA. The sample has fewer than 550,000 distinct CDR3 sequences, and its top ten clones hold roughly 2.2%. The study, taken as a whole, reports: Extra variability in the repertoires of patients may have come from differing immunosuppressive treatments.

The chain carries TRBV7-2 and TRBJ1-1; TCRdb names TRBD1, which stays unverified in the absence of DNA. The sequence derives from a human donor with ulcerative colitis or Crohn's disease, or a healthy co-twin of an affected twin (not recorded which). Source material: blood. CDR3 amino acids: CASSPRVRTGGEAFF.